What follows are 20 T cell receptor beta chains derived from one specimen sequenced in a study of T cells in localized non-small cell lung cancer. Assay: immunoSEQ multiplex PCR; the TCRdb copy retains only in-frame clones and omits some. This table holds roughly 3,800 clones, around 30% found once. The sequenced sample was lung tumor tissue, obtained before any cancer treatment. The receptors shown here come from a man aged 40 to 70 with stage I lung adenocarcinoma.

The chain combines TRBV1 with TRBJ2-7; the D segment call TRBD2 is taken from the table without a DNA check. TRBV1 is a pseudogene locus. CDR3 length: 18 residues. The CDR3 region is CASSQEVIGTRDPYEQYF. For the CDR3, the DNA is TGCGCCAGCAGCCAAGAGGTAATCGGCACTAGGGATCCCTACGAGCAGTACTTC.

This clone was seen only a few times. V usage is TRBV6-8 and J usage is TRBJ2-1; the match to TRBD2 covers 10 bases. The germline V gene has CDR1 MNHGY and CDR2 SAAAGT. J was trimmed by 0 bases and V by 10 bases; bases with no gene match: 3. The CDR3 is 14 amino acids. CDR3 in DNA: TGTGCCACCGAGCGGGGGGGCTCCTACAATGAGCAGTTCTTC. As protein: CATERGGSYNEQFF.

The chain uses TRBV5-1 and TRBJ1-4; D remains unclear. Germline values: CDR1 SGHRS, CDR2 YFSETQ. The ends were cut back, 0 bases at V and 0 bases at J, with 6 bases in the middle. The CDR3 totals 15 residues. The CDR3 DNA reads TGCGCCAGCAGCTTGGACGGCGCAACTAATGAAAAACTGTTTTTT. Protein: CASSLDGATNEKLFF.

The chain uses TRBV18 and TRBJ1-4, with 8 nucleotides matching TRBD1. The CDR3 sequence is 13 residues long. Germline V gene data show CDR1 as KGHSH and CDR2 as LQKENI. V gave up 3 bases and J gave up 8 bases; unmatched junction bases: 2. For the CDR3, the DNA is TGTGCCAGCTCACCGGACAGGGTAGAAAAACTGTTTTTT. Translated: CASSPDRVEKLFF.

This clone was detected a few times. The rearrangement joins TRBV6-8 to TRBJ1-4; maybe TRBD1 (6 bases). Germline V lookup: CDR1 MNHGY, CDR2 SAAAGT. V was trimmed by 5 bases and J by 8 bases, leaving 15 bases between them. The CDR3 sequence is 14 residues long. CDR3 DNA sequence: TGTGCCAGCAGTGACGCACAGGGTGAAGAAAAACTGTTTTTT. Its protein product is CASSDAQGEEKLFF.

J is TRBJ1-1 and V is TRBV12-5; the D is unclear. The CDR3 is 13 amino acids. Trimming stripped 1 base from V and 3 bases from J, with 6 bases between. Germline values: CDR1 LGHNT, CDR2 FRNRAP. The CDR3 DNA sequence: TGTGCTAGTGGTTTGGACAGTTACACTGAAGCTTTCTTT. Its translation is CASGLDSYTEAFF.

The chain uses TRBV9 and TRBJ2-1; 8 positions match TRBD2. The CDR3 contains 16 residues. Germline assignment: CDR1 SGDLS and CDR2 YYNGEE. With V trimmed by 0 bases and J by 2 bases, 4 bases remained unmatched. CDR3 DNA sequence: TGTGCCAGCAGCGTAGCCGGGGGGGCGACCTACAATGAGCAGTTCTTC. Translating it yields CASSVAGGATYNEQFF. Full variable domain (outside the CDR3, taken from reference TRBV9 and TRBJ2-1): DSGVTQTPKHLITATGQRVTLRCSPRSGDLSVYWYQQSLDQGLQFLIQYYNGEERAKGNILERFSAQQFPDLHSELNLSSLELGDSALYFCASSVAGGATYNEQFFGPGTRLTVL.

In its sample, this clone ranks as medium-sized. V is TRBV9 and J is TRBJ1-2; 12 bases fit TRBD1. The CDR3 runs to 15 residues. Germline CDR1 and CDR2: SGDLS and YYNGEE. The trim removed 5 bases at V and 3 bases at J, leaving 5 bases unmatched. CDR3 coding DNA: TGTGCCAGCAGTGGGACAGGGGGCGCGTACTATGGCTACACCTTC. It translates to CASSGTGGAYYGYTF.

The chain links TRBV11-3 to TRBJ1-3; TRBD1 agrees at 9 bases. Germline V gene lookup returns CDR1 SGHNT and CDR2 YENEEA. Trimming took 3 bases from V and 0 from J; bases not matched to a gene: 6. The CDR3 consists of 17 residues. The CDR3 is CASSLGQGSDSGNTIYF. In DNA form, the CDR3 reads TGTGCCAGCAGCTTGGGACAGGGCTCAGACTCTGGAAACACCATATATTTT.

J is TRBJ1-4 and V is TRBV9; D possibly corresponds to TRBD1 (5 bases). Germline loops: CDR1 SGDLS, CDR2 YYNGEE. The CDR3 length is 15 residues. The V end lost 2 bases, the J end lost 0 bases, and 8 bases lay between the germline ends. CDR3 in DNA: TGTGCCAGCAGCGTCGGACAAGCAACTAATGAAAAACTGTTTTTT. Translated, it gives CASSVGQATNEKLFF.

V usage is TRBV30 and J usage is TRBJ1-5; TRBD1 aligns across 10 bases. Germline V CDR1 and CDR2: GTSNPN, SVGIG (reference sequence). This CDR3 contains 15 residues. The V and J ends lost 0 bases and 8 bases, in that order; junction bases with no gene match: 7. The CDR3 DNA reads as TGTGCCTGGAGTGTATCAGACAGGGGGCGGGAGCCCCAGCATTTT. Translating gives CAWSVSDRGREPQHF. Looking up the rest from reference TRBV30 and TRBJ1-5 gives the full variable domain: SQTIHQWPATLVQPVGSPLSLECTVEGTSNPNLYWYRQAAGRGLQLLFYSVGIGQISSEVPQNLSASRPQDRQFILSSKKLLLSDSGFYLCAWSVSDRGREPQHFGDGTRLSIL.

By share, this clone ranks as large. V is TRBV6-8 and J is TRBJ2-2; 9 positions agree with TRBD1. The ends lost 10 bases at V and 4 bases at J; junction bases unmatched: 13. The germline V gene encodes CDR1 MNHGY and CDR2 SAAAGT. The length of the CDR3 is 16 residues. CDR3 DNA sequence: TGTGCCACATCGCCCTCGGGACAGGGAGGCACCGGGGAGCTGTTTTTT. Translated: CATSPSGQGGTGELFF.

Only a few counts were recorded for this clone. The genes are TRBV6-8 and TRBJ2-2; D might be TRBD1 (6 bases). V shed 5 bases and J shed 1 base, with 14 bases lying between them. Germline loops: CDR1 MNHGY, CDR2 SAAAGT. This CDR3 spans 16 amino acids. The CDR3 reads CASSPRTDGNTGELFF. CDR3 bases: TGTGCCAGCAGTCCTCGGACAGACGGGAACACCGGGGAGCTGTTTTTT.

V is TRBV19 and J is TRBJ2-4, with 8 bases identical to TRBD1. CDR1 is LNHDA and CDR2 is SQIVND in the germline V gene (reference sequence). Germline trimming cut 6 bases from V and 14 bases from J; bases unmatched to any gene: 15. This CDR3 has 14 amino acids. The CDR3 protein is CASRVQAGGDLKYF. The DNA of the CDR3 is TGTGCCAGTAGGGTTCAAGCAGGGGGCGATCTAAAGTACTTC.

The J gene is TRBJ2-7, the V gene TRBV30, with D tentatively TRBD1 (6 bases). Germline CDR1 reads GTSNPN; CDR2 reads SVGIG (reference sequence). V was trimmed by 1 base and J by 1 base, leaving 11 bases between them. This CDR3 has 14 amino acids. The CDR3 is CAWSAGQTSYEQYF. As DNA, the CDR3 is TGTGCCTGGAGTGCCGGACAGACTTCCTACGAGCAGTACTTC.

J is TRBJ2-1 and V is TRBV28; TRBD2 matches 15 bases. The ends lost 4 bases at V and 7 bases at J; junction bases unmatched: 2. There are 15 residues in the CDR3. Germline CDR1 is MDHEN and CDR2 is SYDVKM. CDR3 sequence: CASSSGLAGGNEQFF. The DNA of the CDR3 is TGTGCCAGCAGTTCCGGACTAGCGGGAGGGAATGAGCAGTTCTTC.

This chain links TRBV6-8 with TRBJ2-1; 9 nucleotides line up with TRBD2. Per germline, CDR1 MNHGY and CDR2 SAAAGT. The CDR3 runs 14 residues. Trimming took 6 bases from V and 9 from J; bases not matched to a gene: 9. The CDR3 here is CASRDSGSNGEQFF. The CDR3 nucleotides read TGTGCCAGCAGAGATAGCGGGAGTAACGGTGAGCAGTTCTTC.

This clone was seen a few times. This chain joins TRBV19 and TRBJ1-5, with D uncertain. Between the trimmed V and J ends, which lost 5 bases and 3 bases, there was a span of 8 bases. The germline gives CDR1 LNHDA, CDR2 SQIVND (reference sequence). This CDR3 has 13 amino acids. CDR3: CASSPLVNQPQHF. Written as DNA, the CDR3 is TGTGCCAGTAGTCCATTAGTCAATCAGCCCCAGCATTTT. The full variable domain, its missing parts supplied by reference TRBV19 and TRBJ1-5, is DGGITQSPKYLFRKEGQNVTLSCEQNLNHDAMYWYRQDPGQGLRLIYYSQIVNDFQKGDIAEGYSVSREKKESFPLTVTSAQKNPTAFYLCASSPLVNQPQHFGDGTRLSIL.

This clone was observed a few times. The chain joins TRBV9 to TRBJ1-2, with D possibly matching TRBD1 (5 bases). V lost 2 bases, J lost 5 bases, and 16 bases lay in between. Germline lookup yields CDR1 SGDLS and CDR2 YYNGEE. This CDR3 spans 15 amino acids. The CDR3 DNA sequence: TGTGCCAGCAGCGTGTCGCCAGGGTCGGCTTATGGCTACACCTTC. Translated: CASSVSPGSAYGYTF.

The V and J genes are TRBV15 and TRBJ1-3; 8 bases are a match to TRBD1. The CDR3 is 17 residues long. Germline CDR1 LNHNV, CDR2 YYDKDF (reference sequence). Trimming at V came to 0 bases and at J to 0 bases, leaving 4 bases not matched to a gene. The CDR3 is CATSRDWTGHSGNTIYF. The DNA of the CDR3 is TGTGCCACCAGCAGAGATTGGACAGGGCACTCTGGAAACACCATATATTTT.